Shown below are 5 T cell receptor beta chains from a single sample sequenced in a study of blood T cells in healthy people across ages. Through a sample-barcoded 5' primer and a J-beta primer mix, a second PCR was run for 7 to 11 cycles. TCRdb fed the 5' RACE reads into MiXCR, producing one record per CDR3 protein. The sample carries around 1,000,000 distinct CDR3 sequences, 20% to 25% recorded once. This sample also appeared in a second study, on T cells of mothers and their children.

Sequencing was performed on blood. These receptors were taken from a girl under 10 years old in good health.

The genes are TRBV7-3 and TRBJ2-3; D not resolved. Germline values: CDR1 SGHTA, CDR2 FQGTGA. The CDR3 length is 15 residues. The V end was cut by 1 base, the J end by 0 bases, with 8 bases between. CDR3 sequence: CASSLKEYSTDTQYF. CDR3 nucleotides: TGTGCCAGCAGCTTAAAGGAGTATAGCACAGATACGCAGTATTTT.

The V call is TRBV25-1, the J call TRBJ2-1; no firm D call. The CDR3 is 16 residues long. Trimming left V 1 base short and J 0 bases short, with 10 bases between. The germline gives CDR1 MGHDK, CDR2 SYGVNS. Written as DNA, the CDR3 is TGTGCCAGCAGTGAATCCCACAGCGCCTCCTACAATGAGCAGTTCTTC. Amino acids: CASSESHSASYNEQFF.

This clonotype was observed a few times. The V gene is TRBV2, the J gene TRBJ2-1; D gene ambiguous. The CDR3 has 11 amino acids. Germline V lookup: CDR1 SNHLY, CDR2 FYNNEI. V was clipped by 7 bases and J by 5 bases, with 6 bases between them. CDR3 nucleotide sequence: TGTGCCAGCATCCCGAACAATGAGCAGTTCTTC. Translated, it gives CASIPNNEQFF.

This clonotype was seen a few times. The chain recombines TRBV10-3 with TRBJ1-2, with D perhaps TRBD1 (6 bases). This CDR3 has 11 residues. The germline V gene has CDR1 ENHRY and CDR2 SYGVKD. V was shortened by 4 bases and J by 10 bases, with 10 bases between the two germline ends. As DNA, the CDR3 is TGTGCCATCAGTGTACAGGGATTCTACACCTTC. Encoded protein: CAISVQGFYTF.

This clonotype has a handful of counts. This chain joins TRBV7-2 and TRBJ2-5; TRBD2 is a possible D gene (6 bases). This CDR3 region has 15 residues. Trimming left V 1 base short and J 5 bases short, with 14 bases between. Per germline, CDR1 SGHTA and CDR2 FQGNSA. In nucleotides, the CDR3 is TGTGCCAGCAGCTTAGTCCGGTCGGAGGGGGAGACCCAGTACTTC. It encodes CASSLVRSEGETQYF.